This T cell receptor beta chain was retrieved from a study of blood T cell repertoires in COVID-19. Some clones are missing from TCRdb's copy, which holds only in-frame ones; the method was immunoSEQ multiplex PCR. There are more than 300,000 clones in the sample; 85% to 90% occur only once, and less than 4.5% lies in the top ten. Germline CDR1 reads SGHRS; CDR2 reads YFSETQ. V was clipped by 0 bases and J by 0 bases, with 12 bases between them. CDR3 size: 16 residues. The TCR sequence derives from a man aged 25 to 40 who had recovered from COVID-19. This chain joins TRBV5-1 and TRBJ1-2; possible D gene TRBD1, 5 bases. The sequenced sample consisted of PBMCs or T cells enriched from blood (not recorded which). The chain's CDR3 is CASSLVAGLANYGYTF. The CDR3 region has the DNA TGCGCCAGCAGCTTGGTCGCAGGGTTGGCTAACTATGGCTACACCTTC.